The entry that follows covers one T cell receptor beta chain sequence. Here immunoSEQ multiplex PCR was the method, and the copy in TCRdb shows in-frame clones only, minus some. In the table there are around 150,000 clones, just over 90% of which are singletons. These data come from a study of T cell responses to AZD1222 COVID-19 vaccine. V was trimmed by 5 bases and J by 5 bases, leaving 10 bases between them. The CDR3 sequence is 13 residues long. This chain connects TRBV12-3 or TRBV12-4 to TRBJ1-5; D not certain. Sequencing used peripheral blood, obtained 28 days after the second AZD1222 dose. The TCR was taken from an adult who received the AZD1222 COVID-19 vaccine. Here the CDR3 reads CASSANRHQPQHF. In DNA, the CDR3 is TGTGCCAGCAGTGCGAACCGGCATCAGCCCCAGCATTTT.